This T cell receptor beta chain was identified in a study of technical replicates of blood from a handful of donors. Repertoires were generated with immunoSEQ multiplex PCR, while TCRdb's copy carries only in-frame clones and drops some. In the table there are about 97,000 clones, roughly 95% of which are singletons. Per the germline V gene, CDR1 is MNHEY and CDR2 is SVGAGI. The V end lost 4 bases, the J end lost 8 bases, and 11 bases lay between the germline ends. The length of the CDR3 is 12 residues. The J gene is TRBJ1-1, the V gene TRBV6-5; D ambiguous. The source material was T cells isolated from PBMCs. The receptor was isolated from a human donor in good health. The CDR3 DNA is TGTGCCAGCAGTTCTACCCTGCGGGAAGCTTTCTTT. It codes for CASSSTLREAFF.